This record concerns one T cell receptor beta chain sequence. Its antigen is unknown. Total RNA extraction produced at least 5.5 micrograms (per sample) for the study. The entry originates in a study of blood T cells in healthy people across ages. Study outcomes and limitations: When set beside aged donors, long-lived donors presented more naive CD4+ cells and higher diversity.

Per the germline V gene, CDR1 is MNHNS and CDR2 is SASEGT. The CDR3 is 14 residues long. Trimming removed 8 bases from V and 4 bases from J, with 14 bases in between. The use of a sample-barcoded 5' primer and a J-beta primer mix characterized a second PCR of roughly 6 to 12 cycles. At least 2.5 million CDR3-containing paired-end reads were obtained per sample. In TCRdb, the 5' RACE reads were re-called with MiXCR into one record per CDR3 protein. The data show hundreds of thousands of distinct CDR3 sequences, around 50% seen once. The material sequenced was blood. V gene TRBV6-1 combines with J gene TRBJ1-4; TRBD1 is a possible D gene (6 bases). The sequence came from an older man in good health. CDR3 coding DNA: TGTGCCAGCCCGGGAGGGGGGCTTAATGAAAAACTGTTTTTT. This encodes CASPGGGLNEKLFF.